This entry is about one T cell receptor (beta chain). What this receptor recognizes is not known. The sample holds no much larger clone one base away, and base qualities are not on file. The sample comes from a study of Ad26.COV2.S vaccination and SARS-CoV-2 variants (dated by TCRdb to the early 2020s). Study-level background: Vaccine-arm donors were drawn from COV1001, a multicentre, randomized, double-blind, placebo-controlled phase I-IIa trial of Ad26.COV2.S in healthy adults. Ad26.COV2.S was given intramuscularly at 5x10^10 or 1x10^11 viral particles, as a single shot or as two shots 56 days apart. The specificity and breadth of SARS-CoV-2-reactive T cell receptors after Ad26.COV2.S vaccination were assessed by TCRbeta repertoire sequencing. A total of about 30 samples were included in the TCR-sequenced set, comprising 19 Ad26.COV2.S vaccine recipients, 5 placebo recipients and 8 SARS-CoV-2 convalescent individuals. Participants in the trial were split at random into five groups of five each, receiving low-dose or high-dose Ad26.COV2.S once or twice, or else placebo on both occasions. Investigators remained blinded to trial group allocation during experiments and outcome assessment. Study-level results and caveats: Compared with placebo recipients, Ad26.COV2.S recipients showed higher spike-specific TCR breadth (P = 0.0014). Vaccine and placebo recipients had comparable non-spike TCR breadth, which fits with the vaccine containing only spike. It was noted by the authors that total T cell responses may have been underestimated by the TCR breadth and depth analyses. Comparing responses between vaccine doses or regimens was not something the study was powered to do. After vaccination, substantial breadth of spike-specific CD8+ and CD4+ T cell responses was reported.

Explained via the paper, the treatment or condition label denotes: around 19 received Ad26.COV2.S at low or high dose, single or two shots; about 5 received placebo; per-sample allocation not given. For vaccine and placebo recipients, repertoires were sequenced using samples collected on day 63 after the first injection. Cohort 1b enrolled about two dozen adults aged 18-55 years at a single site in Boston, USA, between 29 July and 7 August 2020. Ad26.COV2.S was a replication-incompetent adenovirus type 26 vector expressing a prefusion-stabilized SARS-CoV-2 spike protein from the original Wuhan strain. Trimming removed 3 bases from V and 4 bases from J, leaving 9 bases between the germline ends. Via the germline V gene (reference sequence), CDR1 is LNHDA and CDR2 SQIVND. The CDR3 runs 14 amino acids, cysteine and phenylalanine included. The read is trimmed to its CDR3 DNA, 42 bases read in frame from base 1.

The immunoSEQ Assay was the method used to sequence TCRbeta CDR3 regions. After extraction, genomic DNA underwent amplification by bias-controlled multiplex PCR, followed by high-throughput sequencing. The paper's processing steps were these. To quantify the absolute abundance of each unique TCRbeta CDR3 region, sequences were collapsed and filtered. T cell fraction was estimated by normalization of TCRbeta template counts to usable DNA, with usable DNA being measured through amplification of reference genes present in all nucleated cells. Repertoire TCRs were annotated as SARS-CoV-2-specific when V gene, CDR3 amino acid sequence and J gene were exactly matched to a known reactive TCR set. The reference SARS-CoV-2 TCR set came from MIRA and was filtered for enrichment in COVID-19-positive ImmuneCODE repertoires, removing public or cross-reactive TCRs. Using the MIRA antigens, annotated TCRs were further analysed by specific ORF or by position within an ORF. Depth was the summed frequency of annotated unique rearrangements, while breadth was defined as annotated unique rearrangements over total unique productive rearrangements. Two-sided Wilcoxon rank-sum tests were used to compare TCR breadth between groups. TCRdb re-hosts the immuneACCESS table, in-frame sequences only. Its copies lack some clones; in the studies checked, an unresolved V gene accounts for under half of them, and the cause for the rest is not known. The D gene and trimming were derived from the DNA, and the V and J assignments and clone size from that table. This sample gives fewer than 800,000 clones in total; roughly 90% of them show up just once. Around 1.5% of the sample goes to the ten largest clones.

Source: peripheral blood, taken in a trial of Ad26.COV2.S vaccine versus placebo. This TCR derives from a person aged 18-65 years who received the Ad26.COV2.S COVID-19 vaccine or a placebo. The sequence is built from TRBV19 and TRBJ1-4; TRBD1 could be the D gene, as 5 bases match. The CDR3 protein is CASSIGGVNEKLFF. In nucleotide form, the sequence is TGTGCCAGTAGTATTGGGGGAGTTAATGAAAAACTGTTTTTT.